Given below is one TCR beta chain in context. Its target is not known. The data were produced by immunoSEQ multiplex PCR, yet TCRdb's version contains in-frame clones alone and is incomplete. The table includes 95,000 to 130,000 clones, 93% detected once. The data were taken from a study of T cell responses to AZD1222 COVID-19 vaccine. On the study more broadly: Second doses at about 4 or about 12 weeks were pooled. Study results and caveats: AZD1222 recipients seropositive at baseline numbered only 5 to 7. After two AZD1222 doses, spike-specific TCR breadth and depth rose versus day 0.

Here the sequenced sample was peripheral blood, taken on day 0 of AZD1222 vaccination. The TCR sequence derives from an adult in good health.

The CDR3 bases are TGTGCCAGCAGTCCTTACCGTGAGTCCTACGAGCAGTACTTC. Amino acids: CASSPYRESYEQYF. This sequence joins TRBV6-5 and TRBJ2-7; no definite D call. The CDR3 runs to 14 residues. CDR1 and CDR2 from the germline V gene are MNHEY and SVGAGI. V gave up 5 bases and J gave up 1 base, with 12 bases separating them.